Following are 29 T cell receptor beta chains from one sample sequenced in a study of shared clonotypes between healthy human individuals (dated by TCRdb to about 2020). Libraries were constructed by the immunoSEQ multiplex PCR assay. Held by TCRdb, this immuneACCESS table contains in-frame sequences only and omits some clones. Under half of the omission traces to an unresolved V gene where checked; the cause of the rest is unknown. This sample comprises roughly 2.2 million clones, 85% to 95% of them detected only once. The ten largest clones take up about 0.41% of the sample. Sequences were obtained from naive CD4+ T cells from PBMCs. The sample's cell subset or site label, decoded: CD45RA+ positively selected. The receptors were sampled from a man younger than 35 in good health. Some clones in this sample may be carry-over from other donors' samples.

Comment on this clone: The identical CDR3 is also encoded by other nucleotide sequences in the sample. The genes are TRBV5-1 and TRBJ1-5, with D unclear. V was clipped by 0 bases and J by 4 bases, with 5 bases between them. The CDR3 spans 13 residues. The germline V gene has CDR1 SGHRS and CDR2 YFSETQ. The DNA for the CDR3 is TGCGCCAGCAGCTTGGCCGGAAATCAGCCCCAGCATTTT. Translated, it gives CASSLAGNQPQHF.

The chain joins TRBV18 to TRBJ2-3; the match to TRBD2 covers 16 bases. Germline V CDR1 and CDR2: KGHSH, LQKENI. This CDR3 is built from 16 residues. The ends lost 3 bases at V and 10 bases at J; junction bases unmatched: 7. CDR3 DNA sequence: TGTGCCAGCTCACCTGGGACTAGCGGGAGGGCCGGCCCGCAGTATTTT. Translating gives CASSPGTSGRAGPQYF.

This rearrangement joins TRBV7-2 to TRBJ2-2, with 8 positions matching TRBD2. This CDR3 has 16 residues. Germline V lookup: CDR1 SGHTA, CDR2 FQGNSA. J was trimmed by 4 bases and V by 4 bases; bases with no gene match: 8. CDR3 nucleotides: TGTGCCAGCAGCTCCCCGGGGGGGCGGATCACCGGGGAGCTGTTTTTT. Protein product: CASSSPGGRITGELFF.

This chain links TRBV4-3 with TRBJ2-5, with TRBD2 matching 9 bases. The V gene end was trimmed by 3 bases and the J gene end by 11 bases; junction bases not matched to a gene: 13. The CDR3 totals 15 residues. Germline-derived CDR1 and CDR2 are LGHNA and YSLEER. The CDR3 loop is CASSQREGLGGEQYF. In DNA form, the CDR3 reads TGCGCCAGCAGCCAGCGGGAGGGGCTTGGGGGGGAGCAGTACTTC.

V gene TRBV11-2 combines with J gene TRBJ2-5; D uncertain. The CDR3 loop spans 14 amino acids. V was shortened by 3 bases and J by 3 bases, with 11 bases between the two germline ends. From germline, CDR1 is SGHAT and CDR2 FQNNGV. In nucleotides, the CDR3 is TGTGCCAGCAGCTTGAGGAGAACTAAAGAGACCCAGTACTTC. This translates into CASSLRRTKETQYF.

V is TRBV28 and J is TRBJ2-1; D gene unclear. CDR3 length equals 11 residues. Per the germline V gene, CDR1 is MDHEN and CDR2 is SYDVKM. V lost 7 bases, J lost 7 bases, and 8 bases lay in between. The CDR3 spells CASMGRNEQFF. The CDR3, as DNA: TGTGCCAGCATGGGTCGGAATGAGCAGTTCTTC.

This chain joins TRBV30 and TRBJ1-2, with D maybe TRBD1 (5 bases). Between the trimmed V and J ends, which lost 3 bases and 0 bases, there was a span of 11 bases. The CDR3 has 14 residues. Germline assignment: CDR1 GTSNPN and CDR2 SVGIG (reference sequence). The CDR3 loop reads CAWRGRPPNYGYTF. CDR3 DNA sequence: TGTGCCTGGAGGGGACGGCCCCCTAACTATGGCTACACCTTC.

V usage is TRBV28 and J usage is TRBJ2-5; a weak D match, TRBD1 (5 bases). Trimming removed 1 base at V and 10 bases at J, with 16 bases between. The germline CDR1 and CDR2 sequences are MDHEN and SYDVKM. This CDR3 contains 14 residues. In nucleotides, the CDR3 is TGTGCCAGCAGTTTATCATACAGGACCGACGACCAGTACTTC. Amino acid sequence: CASSLSYRTDDQYF.

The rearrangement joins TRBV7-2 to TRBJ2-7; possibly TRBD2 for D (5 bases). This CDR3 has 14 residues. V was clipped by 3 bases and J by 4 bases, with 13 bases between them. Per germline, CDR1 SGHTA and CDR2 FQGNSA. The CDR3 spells CASSFRGYQYEQYF. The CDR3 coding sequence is TGTGCCAGCAGCTTTCGGGGTTACCAATACGAGCAGTACTTC.

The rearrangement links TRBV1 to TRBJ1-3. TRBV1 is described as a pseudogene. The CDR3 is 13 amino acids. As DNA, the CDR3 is TGCACCAGCAGCCAAGATCGCAGAAACACCATATATTTT. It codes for CTSSQDRRNTIYF.

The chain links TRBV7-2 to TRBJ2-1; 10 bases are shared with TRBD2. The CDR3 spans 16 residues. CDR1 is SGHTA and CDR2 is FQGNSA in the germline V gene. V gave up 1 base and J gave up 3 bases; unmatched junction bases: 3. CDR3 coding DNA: TGTGCCAGCAGCTTAGGACTAGCGGGTTACTACAATGAGCAGTTCTTC. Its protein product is CASSLGLAGYYNEQFF.

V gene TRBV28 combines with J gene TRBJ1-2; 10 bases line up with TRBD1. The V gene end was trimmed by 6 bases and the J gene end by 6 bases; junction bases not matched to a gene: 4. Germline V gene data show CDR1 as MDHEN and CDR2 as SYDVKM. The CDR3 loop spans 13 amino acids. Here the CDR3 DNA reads TGTGCCAGCAGACGAGACAGGGGGCATGGCTACACCTTC. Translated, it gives CASRRDRGHGYTF.

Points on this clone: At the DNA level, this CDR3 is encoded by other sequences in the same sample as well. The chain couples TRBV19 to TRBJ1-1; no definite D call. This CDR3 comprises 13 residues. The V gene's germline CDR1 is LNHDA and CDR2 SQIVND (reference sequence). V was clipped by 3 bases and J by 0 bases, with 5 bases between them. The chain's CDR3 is CASSIVVNTEAFF. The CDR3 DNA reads TGTGCCAGTAGTATTGTGGTGAACACTGAAGCTTTCTTT.

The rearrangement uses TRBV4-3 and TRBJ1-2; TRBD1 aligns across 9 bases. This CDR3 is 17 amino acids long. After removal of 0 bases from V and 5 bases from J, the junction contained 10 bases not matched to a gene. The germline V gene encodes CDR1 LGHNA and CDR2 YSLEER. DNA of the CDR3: TGCGCCAGCAGCCAAGATGGACCCGACAGGGGGGGATATGGCTACACCTTC. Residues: CASSQDGPDRGGYGYTF.

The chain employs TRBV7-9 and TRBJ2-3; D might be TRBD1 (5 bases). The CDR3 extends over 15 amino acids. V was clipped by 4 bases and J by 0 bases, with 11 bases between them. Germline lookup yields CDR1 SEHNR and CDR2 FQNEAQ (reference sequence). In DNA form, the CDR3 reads TGTGCCAGCAGCTCCACGACAGTGAGCACAGATACGCAGTATTTT. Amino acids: CASSSTTVSTDTQYF. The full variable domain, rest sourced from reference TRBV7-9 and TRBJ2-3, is DTGVSQNPRHKITKRGQNVTFRCDPISEHNRLYWYRQTLGQGPEFLTYFQNEAQLEKSRLLSDRFSAERPKGSFSTLEIQRTEQGDSAMYLCASSSTTVSTDTQYFGPGTRLTVL.

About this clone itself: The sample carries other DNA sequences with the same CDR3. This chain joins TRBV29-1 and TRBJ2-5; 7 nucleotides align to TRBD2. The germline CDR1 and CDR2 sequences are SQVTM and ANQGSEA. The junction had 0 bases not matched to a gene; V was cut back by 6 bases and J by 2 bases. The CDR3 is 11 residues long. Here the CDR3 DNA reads TGCAGCGTGCGGGGGCAAGAGACCCAGTACTTC. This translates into CSVRGQETQYF.

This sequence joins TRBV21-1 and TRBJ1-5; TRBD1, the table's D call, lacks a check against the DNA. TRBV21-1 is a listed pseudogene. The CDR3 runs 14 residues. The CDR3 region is CASSKGKGQSPQHF. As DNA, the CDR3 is TGTGCCAGCAGCAAAGGAAAGGGACAGTCGCCCCAGCATTTT.

Here the CDR3 DNA reads TGTGCCAGTCAGCGGGAGGGCCGTTCCGGGGAGCTGTTTTTT. As protein: CASQREGRSGELFF. The chain employs TRBV19 and TRBJ2-2; 10 bases line up with TRBD2. The CDR3 covers 14 residues. With 8 bases clipped from V and 6 bases from J, the junction kept 6 bases outside the gene matches. Germline CDR1 and CDR2: LNHDA and SQIVND (reference sequence).

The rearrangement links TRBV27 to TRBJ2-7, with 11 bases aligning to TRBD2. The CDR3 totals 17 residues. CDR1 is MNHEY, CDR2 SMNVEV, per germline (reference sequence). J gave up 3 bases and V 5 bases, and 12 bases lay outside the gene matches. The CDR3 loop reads CASSERPGLADLYEQYF. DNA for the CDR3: TGTGCCAGCAGTGAACGACCGGGACTAGCGGACCTCTACGAGCAGTACTTC.

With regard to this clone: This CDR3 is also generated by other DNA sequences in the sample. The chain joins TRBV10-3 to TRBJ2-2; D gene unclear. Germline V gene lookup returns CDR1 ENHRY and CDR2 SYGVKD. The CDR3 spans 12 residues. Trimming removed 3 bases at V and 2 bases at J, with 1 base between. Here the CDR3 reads CAISENTGELFF. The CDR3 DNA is TGTGCCATCAGTGAAAACACCGGGGAGCTGTTTTTT.

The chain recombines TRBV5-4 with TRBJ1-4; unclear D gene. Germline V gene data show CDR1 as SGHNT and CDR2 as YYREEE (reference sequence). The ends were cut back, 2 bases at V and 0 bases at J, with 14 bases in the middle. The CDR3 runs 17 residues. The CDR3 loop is CASSLGLAGATNEKLFF. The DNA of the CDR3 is TGTGCCAGCAGCTTAGGTCTTGCCGGGGCAACTAATGAAAAACTGTTTTTT.

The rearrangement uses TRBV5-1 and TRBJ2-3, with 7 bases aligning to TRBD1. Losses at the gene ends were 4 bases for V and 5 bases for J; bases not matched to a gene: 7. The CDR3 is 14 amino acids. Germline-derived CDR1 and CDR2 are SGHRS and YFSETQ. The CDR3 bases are TGCGCCAGCAGCCCGACAGGGCCAGGAGATACGCAGTATTTT. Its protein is CASSPTGPGDTQYF.

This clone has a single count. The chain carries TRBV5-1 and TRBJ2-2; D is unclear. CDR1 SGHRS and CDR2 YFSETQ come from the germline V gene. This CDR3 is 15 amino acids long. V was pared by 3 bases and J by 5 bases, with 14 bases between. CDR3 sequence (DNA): TGCGCCAGCAGCTCCGACCCAGCCGGTACCGGGGAGCTGTTTTTT. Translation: CASSSDPAGTGELFF.

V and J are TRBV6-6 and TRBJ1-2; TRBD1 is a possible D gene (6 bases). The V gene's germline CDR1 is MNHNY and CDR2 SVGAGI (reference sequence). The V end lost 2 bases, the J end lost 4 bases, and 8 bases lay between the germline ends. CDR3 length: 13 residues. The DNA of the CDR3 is TGTGCCAGCAGTTACGGGACAAGCTATGGCTACACCTTC. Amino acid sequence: CASSYGTSYGYTF.

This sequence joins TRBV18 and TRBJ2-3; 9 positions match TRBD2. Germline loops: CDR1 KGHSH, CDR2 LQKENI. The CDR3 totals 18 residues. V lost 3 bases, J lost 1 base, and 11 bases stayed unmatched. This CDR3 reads CASSPPLNSGRGTDTQYF. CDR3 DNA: TGTGCCAGCTCACCCCCTCTGAATAGCGGGAGAGGCACAGATACGCAGTATTTT.

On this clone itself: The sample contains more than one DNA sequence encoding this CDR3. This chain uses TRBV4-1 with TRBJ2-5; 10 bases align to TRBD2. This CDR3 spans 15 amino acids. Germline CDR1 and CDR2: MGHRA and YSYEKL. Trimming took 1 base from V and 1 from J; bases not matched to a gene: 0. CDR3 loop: CASSQGLAGQETQYF. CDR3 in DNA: TGCGCCAGCAGCCAAGGACTAGCGGGCCAAGAGACCCAGTACTTC.

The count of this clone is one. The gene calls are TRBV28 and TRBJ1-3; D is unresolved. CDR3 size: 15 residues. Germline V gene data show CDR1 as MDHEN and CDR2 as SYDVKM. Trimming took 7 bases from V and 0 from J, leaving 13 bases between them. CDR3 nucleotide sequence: TGTGCCAGCATAGACTGGAGTCTCTCTGGAAACACCATATATTTT. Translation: CASIDWSLSGNTIYF.

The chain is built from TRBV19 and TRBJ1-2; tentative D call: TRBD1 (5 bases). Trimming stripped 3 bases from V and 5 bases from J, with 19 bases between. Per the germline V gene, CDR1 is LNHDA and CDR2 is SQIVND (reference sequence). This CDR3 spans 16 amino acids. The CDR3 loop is CASSMGLLRGWYGYTF. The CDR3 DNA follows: TGTGCCAGTAGTATGGGCCTTCTTAGGGGATGGTATGGCTACACCTTC.

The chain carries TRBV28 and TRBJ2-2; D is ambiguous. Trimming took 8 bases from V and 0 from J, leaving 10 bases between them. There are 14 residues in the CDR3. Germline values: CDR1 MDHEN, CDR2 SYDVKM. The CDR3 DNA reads TGTGCCAGCCTTGTGGGTTCGAACACCGGGGAGCTGTTTTTT. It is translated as CASLVGSNTGELFF.